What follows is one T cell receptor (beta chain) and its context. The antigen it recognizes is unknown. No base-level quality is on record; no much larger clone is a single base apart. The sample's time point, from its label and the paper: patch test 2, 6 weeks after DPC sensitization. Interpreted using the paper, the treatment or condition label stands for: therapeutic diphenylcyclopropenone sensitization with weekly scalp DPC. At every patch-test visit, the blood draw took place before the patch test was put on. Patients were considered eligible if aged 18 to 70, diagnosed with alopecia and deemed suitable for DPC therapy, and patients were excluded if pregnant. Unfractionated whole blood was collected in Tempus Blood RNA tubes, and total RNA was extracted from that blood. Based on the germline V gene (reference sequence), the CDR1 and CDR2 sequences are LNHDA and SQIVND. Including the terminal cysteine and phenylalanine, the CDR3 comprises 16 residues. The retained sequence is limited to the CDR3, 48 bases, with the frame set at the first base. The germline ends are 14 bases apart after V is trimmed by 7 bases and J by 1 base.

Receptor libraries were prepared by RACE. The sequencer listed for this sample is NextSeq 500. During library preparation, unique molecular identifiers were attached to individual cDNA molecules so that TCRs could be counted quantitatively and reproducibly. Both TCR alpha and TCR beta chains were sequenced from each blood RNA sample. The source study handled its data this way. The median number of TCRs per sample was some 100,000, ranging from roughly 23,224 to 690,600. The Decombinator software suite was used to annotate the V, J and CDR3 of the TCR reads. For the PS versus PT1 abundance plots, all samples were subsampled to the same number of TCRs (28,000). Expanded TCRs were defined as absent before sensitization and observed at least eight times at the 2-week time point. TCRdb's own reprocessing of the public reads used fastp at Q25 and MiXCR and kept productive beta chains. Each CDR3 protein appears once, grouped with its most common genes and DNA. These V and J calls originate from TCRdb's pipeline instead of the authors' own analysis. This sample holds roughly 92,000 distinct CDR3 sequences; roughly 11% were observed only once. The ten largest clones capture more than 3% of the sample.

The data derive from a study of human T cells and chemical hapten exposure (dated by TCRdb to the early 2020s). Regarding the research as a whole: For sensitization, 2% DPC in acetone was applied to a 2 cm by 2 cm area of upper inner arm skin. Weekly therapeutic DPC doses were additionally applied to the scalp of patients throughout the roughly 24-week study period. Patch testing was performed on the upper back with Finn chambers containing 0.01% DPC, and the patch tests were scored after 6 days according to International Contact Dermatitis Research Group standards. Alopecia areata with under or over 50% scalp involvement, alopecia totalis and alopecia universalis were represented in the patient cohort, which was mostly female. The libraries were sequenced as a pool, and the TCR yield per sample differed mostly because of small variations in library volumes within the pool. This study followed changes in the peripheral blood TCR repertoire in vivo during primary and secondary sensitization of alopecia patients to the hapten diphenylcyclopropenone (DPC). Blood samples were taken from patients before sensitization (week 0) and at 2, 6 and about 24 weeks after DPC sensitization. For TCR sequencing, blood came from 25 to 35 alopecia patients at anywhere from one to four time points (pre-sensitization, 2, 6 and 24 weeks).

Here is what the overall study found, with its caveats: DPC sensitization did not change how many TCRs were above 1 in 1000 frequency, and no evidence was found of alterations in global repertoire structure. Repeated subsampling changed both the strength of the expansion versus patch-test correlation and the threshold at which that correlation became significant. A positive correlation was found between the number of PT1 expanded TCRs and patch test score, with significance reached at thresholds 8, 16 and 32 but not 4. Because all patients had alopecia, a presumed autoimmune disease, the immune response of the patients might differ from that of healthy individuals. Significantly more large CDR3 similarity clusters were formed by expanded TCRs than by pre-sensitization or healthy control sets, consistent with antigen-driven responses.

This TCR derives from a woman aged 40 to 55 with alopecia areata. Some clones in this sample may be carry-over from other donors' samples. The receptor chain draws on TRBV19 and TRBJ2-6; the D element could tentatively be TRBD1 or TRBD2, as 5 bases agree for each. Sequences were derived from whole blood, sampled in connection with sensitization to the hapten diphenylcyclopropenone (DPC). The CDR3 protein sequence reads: CASTSGRPSGANVLTF. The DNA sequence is TGTGCCAGTACCTCGGGACGGCCGTCTGGGGCCAACGTCCTGACTTTC.